The clone carrying this T cell receptor beta chain was detected only once. What it binds is not known. The data originate from a study of cytomegalovirus exposure and HLA in healthy donors. As for the study in general: The 120 or so validation repertoires matched the 600 to 700 first-cohort repertoires in platform, a later analysis reported. Study-level results: The finding came from a later analysis; first-cohort TCR clusters tended to co-occur in the 110 or so validation repertoires. Usually a TCR sequence was rare, but some public TCRs were found in many donors.

TCRdb's copy holds only in-frame clones and misses some; the assay was immunoSEQ multiplex PCR. The sample consists of roughly 120,000 clones, over 85% of them appearing once. CDR3 length equals 17 residues. Germline V CDR1 and CDR2: SGHVS, FNYEAQ. J lost 4 bases, V lost 1 base, and 7 bases had no gene match. The 120-subject validation cohort, separate from the approximately 660-subject first cohort, included the donors. Material for sequencing was PBMCs. The V gene is TRBV7-6, the J gene TRBJ2-3, with TRBD2 matching 11 bases. The TCR sequence derives from a man aged 25 to 40 in good health and CMV-seronegative. The CDR3 DNA is TGTGCCAGCAGCTTAGTTGTTAGCGGGGGGGCCGCAGATACGCAGTATTTT. This sequence encodes CASSLVVSGGAADTQYF.